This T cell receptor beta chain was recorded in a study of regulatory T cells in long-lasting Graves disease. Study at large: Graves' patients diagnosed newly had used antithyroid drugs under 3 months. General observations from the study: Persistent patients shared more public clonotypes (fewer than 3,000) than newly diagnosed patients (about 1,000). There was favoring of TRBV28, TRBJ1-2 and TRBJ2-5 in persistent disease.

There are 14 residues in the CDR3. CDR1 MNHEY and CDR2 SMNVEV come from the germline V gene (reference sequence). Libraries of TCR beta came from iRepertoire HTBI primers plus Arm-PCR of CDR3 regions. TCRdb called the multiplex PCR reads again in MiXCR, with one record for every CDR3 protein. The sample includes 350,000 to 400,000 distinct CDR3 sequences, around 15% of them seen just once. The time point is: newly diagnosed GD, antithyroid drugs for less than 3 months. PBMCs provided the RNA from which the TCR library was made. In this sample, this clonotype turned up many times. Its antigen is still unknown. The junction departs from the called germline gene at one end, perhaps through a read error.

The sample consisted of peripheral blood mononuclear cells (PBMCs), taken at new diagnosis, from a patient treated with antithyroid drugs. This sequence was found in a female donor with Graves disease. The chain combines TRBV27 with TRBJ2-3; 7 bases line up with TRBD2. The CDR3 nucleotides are TGTGCCAGCCGAAGCGGGACTAACACAGATGCGCAGTATTTT. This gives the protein CASRSGTNTDAQYF.